Below are 2 T cell receptor beta chains sequenced from a single sample in a study of OX40 agonist ivuxolimab in advanced cancers. Data came from immunoSEQ multiplex PCR; TCRdb stores just in-frame clones and leaves some out. The sample lists roughly 82,000 clones; about 89% were seen once. The source material was CD4+ or CD8+ T cells sorted from blood, sampled in a trial of the OX40 agonist ivuxolimab. These receptors came from an adult with an advanced solid tumor such as melanoma, head and neck, liver or kidney cancer.

The chain links TRBV30 to TRBJ2-2; no clear D gene. The V gene lost 0 bases and the J gene lost 3 bases, with 5 bases spanning the gap. There are 13 residues in the CDR3. The germline V gene has CDR1 GTSNPN and CDR2 SVGIG (reference sequence). The CDR3: CAWSVTDTGELFF. The CDR3 DNA reads TGTGCCTGGAGTGTAACCGACACCGGGGAGCTGTTTTTT.

This chain links TRBV7-2 with TRBJ2-7, with D tentatively TRBD1 (6 bases). Trimming removed 5 bases at V and 7 bases at J, with 15 bases between. There are 13 residues in the CDR3. Germline values: CDR1 SGHTA, CDR2 FQGNSA. This CDR3 is CASSPRQAREQYF. In DNA form, the CDR3 reads TGTGCCAGCAGCCCGCGACAGGCCAGGGAGCAGTACTTC. The variable domain in full, with the rest retrieved from reference TRBV7-2 and TRBJ2-7, is GAGVSQSPSNKVTEKGKDVELRCDPISGHTALYWYRQSLGQGLEFLIYFQGNSAPDKSGLPSDRFSAERTGGSVSTLTIQRTQQEDSAVYLCASSPRQAREQYFGPGTRLTVT.